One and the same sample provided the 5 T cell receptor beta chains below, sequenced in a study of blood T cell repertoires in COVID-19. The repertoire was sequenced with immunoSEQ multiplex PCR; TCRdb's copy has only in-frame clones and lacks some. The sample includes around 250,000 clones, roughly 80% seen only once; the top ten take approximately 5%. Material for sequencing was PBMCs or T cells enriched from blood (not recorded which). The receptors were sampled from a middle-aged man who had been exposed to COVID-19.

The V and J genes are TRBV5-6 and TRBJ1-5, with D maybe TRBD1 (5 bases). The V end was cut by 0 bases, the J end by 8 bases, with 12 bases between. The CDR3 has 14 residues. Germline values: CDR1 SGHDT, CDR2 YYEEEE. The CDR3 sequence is CASSLGQPFEPQHF. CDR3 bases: TGTGCCAGCAGCTTGGGACAGCCCTTCGAGCCCCAGCATTTT.

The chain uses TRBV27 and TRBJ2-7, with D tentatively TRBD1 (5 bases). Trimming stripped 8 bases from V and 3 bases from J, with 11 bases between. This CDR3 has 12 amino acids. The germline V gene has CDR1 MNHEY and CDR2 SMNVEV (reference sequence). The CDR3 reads CASSGNVYEQYF. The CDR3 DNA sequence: TGTGCCAGCTCAGGGAATGTCTACGAGCAGTACTTC.

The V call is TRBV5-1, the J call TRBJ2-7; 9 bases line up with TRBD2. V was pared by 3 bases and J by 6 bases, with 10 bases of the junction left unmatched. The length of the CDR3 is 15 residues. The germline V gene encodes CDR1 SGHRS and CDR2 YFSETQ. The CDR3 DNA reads TGCGCCAGCAGCTCGACTAGCGGAGTGGTACCCGAGCAGTACTTC. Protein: CASSSTSGVVPEQYF.

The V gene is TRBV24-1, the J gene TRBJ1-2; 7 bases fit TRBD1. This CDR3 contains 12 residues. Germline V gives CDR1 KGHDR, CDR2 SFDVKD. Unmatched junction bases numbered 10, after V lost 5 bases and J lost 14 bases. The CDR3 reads CATSGPRGPPTF. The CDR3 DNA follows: TGTGCCACCAGTGGCCCTAGGGGGCCGCCGACCTTC.

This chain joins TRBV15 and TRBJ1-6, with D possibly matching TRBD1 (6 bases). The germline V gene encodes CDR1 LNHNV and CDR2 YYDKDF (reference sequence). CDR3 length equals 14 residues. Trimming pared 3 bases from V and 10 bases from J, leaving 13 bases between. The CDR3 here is CATSRGRGGSPLHF. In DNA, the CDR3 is TGTGCCACCAGCAGGGGCAGGGGAGGGTCACCCCTCCACTTT. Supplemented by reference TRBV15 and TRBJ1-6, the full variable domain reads DAMVIQNPRYQVTQFGKPVTLSCSQTLNHNVMYWYQQKSSQAPKLLFHYYDKDFNNEADTPDNFQSRRPNTSFCFLDIRSPGLGDTAMYLCATSRGRGGSPLHFGNGTRLTVT.